This T cell receptor beta chain was sequenced in a study of T cells in Graves' hyperthyroidism and ophthalmopathy. This clonotype was found many times. V was trimmed by 3 bases and J by 5 bases, leaving 8 bases between them. Germline CDR1 and CDR2: MGHDK and SYGVNS. The CDR3 loop spans 12 amino acids. TCR beta CDR3 sequences were amplified from RNA transcripts. The HTBI primer set was used in a first-round RT-PCR of the TCR CDR3. In TCRdb, the multiplex PCR reads were re-called with MiXCR into one record per CDR3 protein. The repertoire has 300,000 to 350,000 distinct CDR3 sequences, 15% to 20% of them found once; the top ten carry less than 20%.

This receptor was taken from a woman aged 40-49 years with Graves' ophthalmopathy. Sequenced sample: blood. The chain joins TRBV25-1 to TRBJ2-7; D gene unclear. Here the CDR3 reads CASSDVGNEQYF. The CDR3 DNA reads as TGTGCCAGCAGTGACGTGGGAAACGAGCAGTACTTC.